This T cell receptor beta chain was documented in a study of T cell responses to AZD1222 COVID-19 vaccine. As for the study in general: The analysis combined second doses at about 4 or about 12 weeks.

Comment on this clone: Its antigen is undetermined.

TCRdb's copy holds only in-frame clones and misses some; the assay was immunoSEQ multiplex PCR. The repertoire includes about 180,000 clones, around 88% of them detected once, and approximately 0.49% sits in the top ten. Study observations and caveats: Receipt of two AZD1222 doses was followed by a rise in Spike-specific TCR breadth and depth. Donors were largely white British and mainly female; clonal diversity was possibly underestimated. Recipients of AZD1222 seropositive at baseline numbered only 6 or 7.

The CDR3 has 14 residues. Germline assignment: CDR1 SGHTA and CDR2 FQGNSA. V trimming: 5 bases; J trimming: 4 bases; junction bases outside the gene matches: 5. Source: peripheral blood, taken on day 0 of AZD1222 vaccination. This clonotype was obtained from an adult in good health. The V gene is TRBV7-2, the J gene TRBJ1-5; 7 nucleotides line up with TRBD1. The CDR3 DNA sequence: TGTGCCAGCAGCCGGGACAGAGCAAATCAGCCCCAGCATTTT. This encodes CASSRDRANQPQHF.